The 23 T cell receptor beta chains presented below share a single source sample, sequenced in a study of T cells in Graves' hyperthyroidism and ophthalmopathy. Amplification targeted TCR beta CDR3 regions from RNA transcripts. The TCR CDR3 was amplified in a first-round RT-PCR using the HTBI primer set. TCRdb re-called the multiplex PCR reads through MiXCR, storing one row per CDR3 protein. In the table there are roughly 280,000 distinct CDR3 sequences, about a sixth of which are singletons. Input material: blood. The receptors shown here come from a woman in her fifties or sixties with Graves' ophthalmopathy.

The sample holds one count of this clonotype. The chain has TRBV2 and TRBJ2-7; 11 bases map to TRBD2. With V trimmed by 6 bases and J by 3 bases, 7 bases remained unmatched. The CDR3 is 15 residues long. Per germline, CDR1 SNHLY and CDR2 FYNNEI. Here the CDR3 DNA reads TGTGCCAGCAGGACTGGGACTAGCGGAGGCTACGAGCAGTACTTC. Residues: CASRTGTSGGYEQYF. The full variable domain, with the rest looked up from reference TRBV2 and TRBJ2-7, is EPEVTQTPSHQVTQMGQEVILRCVPISNHLYFYWYRQILGQKVEFLVSFYNNEISEKSEIFDDQFSVERPDGSNFTLKIRSTKLEDSAMYFCASRTGTSGGYEQYFGPGTRLTVT.

This clonotype was recorded at least ten times. This chain connects TRBV5-6 to TRBJ1-5; 9 bases line up with TRBD1. The CDR3 is made up of 15 amino acids. The trim removed 4 bases at V and 7 bases at J, leaving 9 bases unmatched. The germline V gene encodes CDR1 SGHDT and CDR2 YYEEEE. CDR3 sequence (DNA): TGTGCCAGCAGCGCCCTAGGGACAGGGCGCCAGCCCCAGCATTTT. It yields the protein CASSALGTGRQPQHF.

This clonotype was detected ten times or more. The CDR3 bases are TGTGCCAGCAGCTATGACGTCGGGGGGTATAGCAATCAGCCCCAGCATTTT. It codes for CASSYDVGGYSNQPQHF. The chain recombines TRBV7-8 with TRBJ1-5; D perhaps matches TRBD1 (5 bases). This CDR3 spans 17 amino acids. With 4 bases removed from V and 0 bases from J, the gap between germline ends came to 16 bases. CDR1 is SGHVS and CDR2 is FQNEAQ in the germline V gene.

This clonotype came up many times. The gene calls are TRBV11-3 and TRBJ2-5, with a tentative D call TRBD2 (6 bases). With 5 bases removed from V and 2 bases from J, the gap between germline ends came to 15 bases. CDR3 size: 15 residues. Germline lookup yields CDR1 SGHNT and CDR2 YENEEA. The CDR3 here is CASSARLGGQETQYF. CDR3 in DNA: TGTGCCAGCAGCGCCCGCTTGGGGGGACAAGAGACCCAGTACTTC.

The chain combines TRBV20-1 with TRBJ1-6, with D unresolved. Between the trimmed V and J ends, which lost 1 base and 6 bases, there was a span of 22 bases. The CDR3 sequence is 18 residues long. Germline CDR1 reads DFQATT; CDR2 reads SNEGSKA (reference sequence). The CDR3 reads CSARALREGSGSNSPLHF. CDR3 nucleotides: TGCAGTGCTAGAGCCCTCCGGGAGGGCTCGGGGAGTAATTCACCCCTCCACTTT.

This clonotype came up many times. The chain combines TRBV18 with TRBJ1-1; the D is unclear. V was clipped by 4 bases and J by 1 base, with 16 bases between them. CDR1 and CDR2 from the germline V gene are KGHSH and LQKENI. This CDR3 contains 16 residues. CDR3 in amino acids: CASSRLNGPGNTEAFF. The CDR3 nucleotides read TGTGCCAGCTCACGTCTAAACGGGCCCGGGAACACTGAAGCTTTCTTT.

The chain couples TRBV7-2 to TRBJ1-2; D uncertain. The CDR3 contains 13 residues. The ends were cut back, 1 base at V and 8 bases at J, with 11 bases in the middle. Germline CDR1 and CDR2: SGHTA and FQGNSA. In nucleotides, the CDR3 is TGTGCCAGCAGCTTAGATGGAAGTGAGGGCTACACCTTC. Encoded protein: CASSLDGSEGYTF.

V usage is TRBV20-1 and J usage is TRBJ2-4; 12 bases map to TRBD2. The CDR3 contains 14 residues. From germline, CDR1 is DFQATT and CDR2 SNEGSKA (reference sequence). The V segment lost 3 bases and the J segment 4 bases; nucleotides outside the gene matches: 1. CDR3 amino acids: CSARGTSGKNIQYF. The CDR3, as DNA: TGCAGTGCTAGGGGGACTAGCGGGAAAAACATTCAGTACTTC.

In this sample, this clonotype turned up once. J is TRBJ1-5 and V is TRBV2; weak D call: TRBD1 (6 bases). With 5 bases removed from V and 7 bases from J, the gap between germline ends came to 18 bases. The V gene's germline CDR1 is SNHLY and CDR2 FYNNEI. The CDR3 spans 15 residues. The CDR3 DNA reads TGTGCCAGCAGTCTGCAGGGGACGGTCGGACAGCCCCAGCATTTT. It is translated as CASSLQGTVGQPQHF.

This clonotype was picked up a small number of times. The chain is built from TRBV6-1 and TRBJ1-2; no reliable D call. CDR3 length: 12 amino acids. Germline V gene sequence: CDR1 MNHNS, CDR2 SASEGT. The V and J ends lost 8 bases and 10 bases respectively, with 17 bases between them. CDR3 region: CASVSGSLLYTF. Here the CDR3 DNA reads TGTGCCAGCGTTTCAGGTTCCTTACTCTACACCTTC.

This clonotype was detected many times. This chain uses TRBV20-1 with TRBJ1-1; D gene unclear. Germline loops: CDR1 DFQATT, CDR2 SNEGSKA (reference sequence). The V gene lost 0 bases and the J gene lost 3 bases, with 11 bases spanning the gap. CDR3 length equals 14 residues. CDR3 protein: CSAREGSADTEAFF. CDR3 nucleotide sequence: TGCAGTGCTAGAGAGGGGTCAGCAGACACTGAAGCTTTCTTT.

The rearrangement links TRBV10-3 to TRBJ2-7, with TRBD1 matching 7 bases. This CDR3 spans 14 amino acids. V lost 6 bases, J lost 3 bases, and 8 bases stayed unmatched. Germline V gives CDR1 ENHRY, CDR2 SYGVKD. The CDR3 coding sequence is TGTGCCATCAGGTCAGGGGGAGAGTACTACGAGCAGTACTTC. Translating gives CAIRSGGEYYEQYF.

The chain has TRBV10-2 and TRBJ2-7; D is unresolved. The germline V gene has CDR1 WSHSY and CDR2 SAAADI. V lost 8 bases, J lost 4 bases, and 15 bases lay in between. The CDR3 contains 13 residues. The CDR3 sequence: CASGPGPWYEQYF. CDR3 coding DNA: TGCGCCAGCGGACCGGGCCCGTGGTACGAGCAGTACTTC.

This clonotype has a handful of counts. This may be a read error, as it is one base from a much larger clone. This chain links TRBV7-9 with TRBJ1-2; TRBD1 agrees at 7 bases. Germline assignment: CDR1 SEHNR and CDR2 FQNEAQ (reference sequence). The J segment lost 3 bases and the V segment lost 3 bases, leaving 4 bases of the junction unmatched. CDR3 length: 14 residues. CDR3 loop: CASSFAGTDYGYTF. In DNA, the CDR3 is TGTGCCAGCAGCTTCGCCGGGACAGACTATGGCTACACCTTC.

This clonotype was detected a few times. CDR3 nucleotide sequence: TGCAGCGTTGTGTTCAGGGACACGAAATATTACGAGCAGTACTTC. Amino acid sequence: CSVVFRDTKYYEQYF. The genes are TRBV29-1 and TRBJ2-7, with TRBD1 as a possible D gene (6 bases). This CDR3 spans 15 amino acids. CDR1 is SQVTM, CDR2 ANQGSEA, per germline. Trimming took 4 bases from V and 4 from J, leaving 20 bases between them.

The CDR3 spells CASSQMDRTGNTIYF. The CDR3, as DNA: TGTGCCAGCAGCCAAATGGACAGGACTGGAAACACCATATATTTT. The chain is built from TRBV14 and TRBJ1-3, with 7 bases lining up with TRBD1. The CDR3 loop spans 15 amino acids. Unmatched junction bases numbered 3, after V lost 2 bases and J lost 2 bases. Germline lookup yields CDR1 SGHDN and CDR2 FVKESK.

This clonotype was counted only a few times. DNA for the CDR3: TGTGCCAGCAGCCGGGCCCTCCGGGACAGGGATTATGAGCAGTTCTTC. This codes for CASSRALRDRDYEQFF. This sequence joins TRBV5-4 and TRBJ2-1; 9 bases align to TRBD1. This CDR3 spans 16 amino acids. Trimming took 4 bases from V and 8 from J; bases not matched to a gene: 13. Germline V CDR1 and CDR2: SGHNT, YYREEE (reference sequence).

The CDR3 loop reads CASSGRDRAPRYGYTF. CDR3 in DNA: TGTGCCAGCAGCGGCCGGGACAGGGCCCCCCGCTATGGCTACACCTTC. The rearrangement links TRBV9 to TRBJ1-2; 9 bases are a match to TRBD1. The ends lost 3 bases at V and 4 bases at J; junction bases unmatched: 10. The CDR3 sequence is 16 residues long. The V gene's germline CDR1 is SGDLS and CDR2 YYNGEE.

This clonotype was recorded at least ten times. The V call is TRBV6-2 or TRBV6-3, the J call TRBJ2-5; 9 bases align to TRBD1. After removal of 1 base from V and 0 bases from J, the junction contained 0 bases not matched to a gene. Germline values: CDR1 MNHEY, CDR2 SVGEGT. CDR3 length: 15 amino acids. The CDR3 DNA sequence: TGTGCCAGCAGTTACTGGGACAGGGACCAAGAGACCCAGTACTTC. Residues: CASSYWDRDQETQYF.

About this clonotype itself: Its ends do not fully match the called genes, so a read error is possible. This chain joins TRBV18 and TRBJ2-1; 11 nucleotides agree with TRBD2. The CDR3 runs to 15 residues. Germline V CDR1 and CDR2: KGHSH, LQKENI. CDR3 bases: TGTGCCAGCTCATTTAGCGGGAGGGCGAACAATGAGCGGTTCTTC. Translation gives CASSFSGRANNERFF.

The V call is TRBV9, the J call TRBJ1-1; maybe TRBD1 (5 bases). CDR1 and CDR2 (germline): SGDLS, YYNGEE. This CDR3 is 15 amino acids long. The V gene lost 2 bases and the J gene lost 7 bases, with 18 bases spanning the gap. This chain's CDR3 is CASSVNPTGQLEAFF. In DNA, the CDR3 is TGTGCCAGCAGCGTCAATCCCACTGGACAACTTGAAGCTTTCTTT. The entire variable domain, with the rest obtained from reference TRBV9 and TRBJ1-1, is as follows: DSGVTQTPKHLITATGQRVTLRCSPRSGDLSVYWYQQSLDQGLQFLIQYYNGEERAKGNILERFSAQQFPDLHSELNLSSLELGDSALYFCASSVNPTGQLEAFFGQGTRLTVV.

This clonotype was counted ten times or more. The V gene is TRBV20-1, the J gene TRBJ2-7, with 7 nucleotides matching TRBD2. The CDR3 is 13 amino acids. CDR1 and CDR2 from the germline V gene are DFQATT and SNEGSKA (reference sequence). V shed 4 bases, J shed 1 base, and the junction held 4 bases outside the gene matches. CDR3 DNA: TGCAGTGCTACTAGCGGTACTTCCTACGAGCAGTACTTC. This codes for CSATSGTSYEQYF.

This clonotype was seen ten or more times. The rearrangement joins TRBV2 to TRBJ1-4; D unresolved. Trimming left V 3 bases short and J 7 bases short, with 15 bases between. CDR1 SNHLY and CDR2 FYNNEI come from the germline V gene. CDR3 length: 15 residues. The CDR3 coding sequence is TGTGCCAGCAGTGAGACTCCGCGTTACGGTGAAAAACTGTTTTTT. It yields the protein CASSETPRYGEKLFF.